Below, one TCR beta chain is given with its context. Its matching antigen is unknown. Each CDR3 protein gets one entry after TCRdb re-called the 5' RACE reads with MiXCR. The profile shows roughly 250,000 distinct CDR3 sequences, approximately 15% of them singletons. The V and J ends lost 3 bases and 3 bases respectively, with 15 bases between them. This CDR3 region has 15 residues. The sample belongs to a study of T-cell memory formation after mild COVID-19. Study summary: The two donors had largely donor-specific TCR clusters. Study-level points and caveats: Whereas later expanders leaned CD4+, clones contracting day 15 to 85 showed a balanced CD4/CD8 makeup.

The V gene is TRBV12-3 or TRBV12-4, the J gene TRBJ2-7, with D unresolved. Sequenced sample: PBMCs or a T cell subset sorted from them (not recorded which). This receptor was taken from a young man who had mild COVID-19 (a few samples of this study predate the infection). Cell type and time point are not known. CDR3: CASSLAGEKNYEQYF. CDR3 DNA: TGTGCCAGCAGTTTGGCCGGAGAAAAGAACTACGAGCAGTACTTC.